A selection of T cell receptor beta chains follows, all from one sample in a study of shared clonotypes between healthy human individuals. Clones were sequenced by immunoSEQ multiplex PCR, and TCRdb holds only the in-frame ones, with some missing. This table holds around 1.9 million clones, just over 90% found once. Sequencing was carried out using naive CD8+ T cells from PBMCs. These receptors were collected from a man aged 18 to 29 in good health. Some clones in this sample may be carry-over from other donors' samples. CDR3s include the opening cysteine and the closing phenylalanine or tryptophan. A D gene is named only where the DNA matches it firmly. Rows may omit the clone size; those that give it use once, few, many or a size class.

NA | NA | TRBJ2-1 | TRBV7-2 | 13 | TGTGCCAGCAGCATGGGGAGAGGCGATGAGCAGTTCTTC | CASSMGRGDEQFF
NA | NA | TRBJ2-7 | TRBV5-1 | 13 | TGCGCCAGCAGCTCCAGGGGCTCCTACGAGCAGTACTTC | CASSSRGSYEQYF
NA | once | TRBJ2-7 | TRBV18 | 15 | TGTGCCAGCTCACCAGAACAGGGGGGGTCCTACGAGCAGTACTTC | CASSPEQGGSYEQYF
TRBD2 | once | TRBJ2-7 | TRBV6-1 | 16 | TGTGCCAGCAGTGAAGCGCGGCTAGCGGTATCCTACGAGCAGTACTTC | CASSEARLAVSYEQYF
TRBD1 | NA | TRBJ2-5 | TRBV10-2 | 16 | TGCGCCAGCAGAACCGGGACAGGGGGCCTCCAAGAGACCCAGTACTTC | CASRTGTGGLQETQYF
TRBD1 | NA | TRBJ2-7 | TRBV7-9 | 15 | TGTGCCAGCACCACGACTGGGACAGGGGCCTACGAGCAGTACTTC | CASTTTGTGAYEQYF
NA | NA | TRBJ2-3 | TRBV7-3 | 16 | TGTGCCAGCAGCCCCAGCCGGGACGGAAGCACAGATACGCAGTATTTT | CASSPSRDGSTDTQYF
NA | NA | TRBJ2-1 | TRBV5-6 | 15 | TGTGCCAGCAGCTTGGCCAGAAGCTCCTACAATGAGCAGTTCTTC | CASSLARSSYNEQFF
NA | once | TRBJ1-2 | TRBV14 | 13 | TGTGCCAGCAGCCCAGGGCGGACCTATGGCTACACCTTC | CASSPGRTYGYTF
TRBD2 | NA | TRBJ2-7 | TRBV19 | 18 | TGTGCCAGTAGTGCCGTTGGTAGCGGGAGGGCCCCGTACTACGAGCAGTACTTC | CASSAVGSGRAPYYEQYF
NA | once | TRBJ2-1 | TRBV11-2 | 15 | TGTGCCAGCAGCCACACGAGGGGATCCTACAATGAGCAGTTCTTC | CASSHTRGSYNEQFF
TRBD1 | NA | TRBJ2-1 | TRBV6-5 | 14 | TGTGCCAGTGGCCGGGACAGGGTAGTCAATGAGCAGTTCTTC | CASGRDRVVNEQFF
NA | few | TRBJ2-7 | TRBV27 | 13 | TGTGCCAGCAGTTGGGGACGGACCTACGAGCAGTACTTC | CASSWGRTYEQYF
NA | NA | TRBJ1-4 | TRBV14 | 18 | TGTGCCAGCAGCCAAGATTCGCCGGTTGGGGGGCTGGGGGAAAAACTGTTTTTT | CASSQDSPVGGLGEKLFF
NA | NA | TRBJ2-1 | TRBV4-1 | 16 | TGCGCCAGCAGCCAAGAAGTTTATAAACTCAGCAATGAGCAGTTCTTC | CASSQEVYKLSNEQFF
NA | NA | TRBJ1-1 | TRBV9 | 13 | TGTGCCAGCAGCGCCTATCTGGGCACTGAAGCTTTCTTT | CASSAYLGTEAFF
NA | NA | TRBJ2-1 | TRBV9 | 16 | TGTGCCAGCAGCGCTTCTTTCGCCGGTGCCTACAATGAGCAGTTCTTC | CASSASFAGAYNEQFF
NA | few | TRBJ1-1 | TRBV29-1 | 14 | TGCAGCGTTACTGATCGGGGTTTGAACACTGAAGCTTTCTTT | CSVTDRGLNTEAFF
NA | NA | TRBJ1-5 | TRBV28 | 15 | TGTGCCAGCAGTTTTTACAGGGACAGCAATCAGCCCCAGCATTTT | CASSFYRDSNQPQHF
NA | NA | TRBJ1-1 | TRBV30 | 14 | TGTGCCTGGAGTGTATACCTATGGGACACTGAAGCTTTCTTT | CAWSVYLWDTEAFF
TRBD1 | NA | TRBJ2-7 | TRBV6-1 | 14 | TGTGCCAGCAGTGACTGGACAGGGACCTACGAGCAGTACTTC | CASSDWTGTYEQYF
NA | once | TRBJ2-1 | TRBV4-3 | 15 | TGCGCCAGCAGCCAAGGGACAGTGTCCTACAATGAGCAGTTCTTC | CASSQGTVSYNEQFF
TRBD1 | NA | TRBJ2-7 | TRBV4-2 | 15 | TGTGCCAGCAGCCAAGGGGGACAGGGGGTATACGAGCAGTACTTC | CASSQGGQGVYEQYF
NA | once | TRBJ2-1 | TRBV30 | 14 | TGTGCCTGGAGTTTCATCGGTAGCTACAATGAGCAGTTCTTC | CAWSFIGSYNEQFF
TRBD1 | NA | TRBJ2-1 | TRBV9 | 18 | TGTGCCAGCAGCGTAGCAAGGACAGGTCGAAGGAGTATCGATGAGCAGTTCTTC | CASSVARTGRRSIDEQFF
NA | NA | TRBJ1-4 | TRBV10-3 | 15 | TGTGCCATCAGTGAGGACAGTCGGATTAATGAAAAACTGTTTTTT | CAISEDSRINEKLFF
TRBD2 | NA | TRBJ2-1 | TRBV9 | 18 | TGTGCCAGCAGCGCGGGGACTAGCGGGACGAGACCTGACAATGAGCAGTTCTTC | CASSAGTSGTRPDNEQFF
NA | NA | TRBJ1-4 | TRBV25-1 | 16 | TGTGCCAGCAGGGGAGGAGCGCTCAAAAGGGGTGAAAAACTGTTTTTT | CASRGGALKRGEKLFF
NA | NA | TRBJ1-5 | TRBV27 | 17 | TGTGCCAGCAGTCCAAAGCAGGGGTTGGGATCCAATCAGCCCCAGCATTTT | CASSPKQGLGSNQPQHF
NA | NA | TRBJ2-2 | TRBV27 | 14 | TGTGCCAGCAGCCAGCTTTTTAACACCGGGGAGCTGTTTTTT | CASSQLFNTGELFF
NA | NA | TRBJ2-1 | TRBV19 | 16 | TGTGCCAGTAGTATAATGGCTAGCTCATCGTACAATGAGCAGTTCTTC | CASSIMASSSYNEQFF
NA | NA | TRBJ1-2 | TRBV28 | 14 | TGTGCCAGCCTTAGACAGGACCTTAACTATGGCTACACCTTC | CASLRQDLNYGYTF
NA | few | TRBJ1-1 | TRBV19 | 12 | TGTGCCAGTAGTATTGTTGGGTCTGAAGCTTTCTTT | CASSIVGSEAFF
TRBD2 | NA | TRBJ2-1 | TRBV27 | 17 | TGTGCCAGCAGTCCCCTAGCGGGAGGGCCAAATTCGAATGAGCAGTTCTTC | CASSPLAGGPNSNEQFF
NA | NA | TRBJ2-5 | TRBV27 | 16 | TGTGCCAGCAGTTCCCTCCCCATTCGGGGGCCGGAGACCCAGTACTTC | CASSSLPIRGPETQYF
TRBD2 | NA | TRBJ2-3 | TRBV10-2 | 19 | TGCGCCAGCAGAAGAAGGGGGGGACTAGCGGGGAGGGGCACAGATACGCAGTATTTT | CASRRRGGLAGRGTDTQYF
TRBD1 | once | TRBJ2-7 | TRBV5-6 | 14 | TGTGCCAGCAGCCTCCGGGACAGGGTTTTCGAGCAGTACTTC | CASSLRDRVFEQYF
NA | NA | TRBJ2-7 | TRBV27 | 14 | TGTGCCAGCAGTTTATTACAGGGTGGCTACGAGCAGTACTTC | CASSLLQGGYEQYF
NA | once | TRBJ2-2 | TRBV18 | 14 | TGTGCCAGCTCACCACTCGGGGGTTCCGGGGAGCTGTTTTTT | CASSPLGGSGELFF
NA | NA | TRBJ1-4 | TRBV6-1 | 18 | TGTGCCAGCAGTGGAGTTTTCGGGCAGCCTGCAACTAATGAAAAACTGTTTTTT | CASSGVFGQPATNEKLFF
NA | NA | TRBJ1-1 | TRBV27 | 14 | TGTGCCAGCAGTTTTTGGGGCCTGAACACTGAAGCTTTCTTT | CASSFWGLNTEAFF
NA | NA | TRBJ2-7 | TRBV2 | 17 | TGTGCCAGCAGTGGGGGACCAGACTTACTAGAGAGGGGTAGGCAGTACTTC | CASSGGPDLLERGRQYF
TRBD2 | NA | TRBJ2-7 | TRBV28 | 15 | TGTGCCAGCAGTTTATCCGCCCGACTAGCGCTGGAGGTGTACTTC | CASSLSARLALEVYF
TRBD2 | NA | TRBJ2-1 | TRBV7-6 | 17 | TGTGCCAGCAGCTTATCGACTAGCGGGAGTACATACAATGAGCAGTTCTTC | CASSLSTSGSTYNEQFF
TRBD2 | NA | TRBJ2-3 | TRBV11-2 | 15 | TGTGCCAGCAGTTGGGCTAGCGGGCGCACAGATACGCAGTATTTT | CASSWASGRTDTQYF
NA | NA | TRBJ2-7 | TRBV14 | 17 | TGTGCCAGCAGCCAAGACTTGACGGAACTGAGCTCCTACGAGCAGTACTTC | CASSQDLTELSSYEQYF
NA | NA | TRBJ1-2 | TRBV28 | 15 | TGTGCCAGCAGTTTATGGAACAGCATCTCCTATGGCTACACCTTC | CASSLWNSISYGYTF
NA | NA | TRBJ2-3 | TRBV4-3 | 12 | TGCGCCAGCAGCCAAGGACGGGATACGCAGTATTTT | CASSQGRDTQYF
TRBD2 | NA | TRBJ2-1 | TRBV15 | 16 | TGTGCCACCAGCAGCAGGGGACTAGCGGTCTACAATGAGCAGTTCTTC | CATSSRGLAVYNEQFF
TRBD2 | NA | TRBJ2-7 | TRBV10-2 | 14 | TGCGCCAGCAGTGTTAGCGGGAGGGTTTACGAGCAGTACTTC | CASSVSGRVYEQYF
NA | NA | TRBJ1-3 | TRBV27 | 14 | TGTGCCAGCAGTTTACGGGGATACGGAAACACCATATATTTT | CASSLRGYGNTIYF
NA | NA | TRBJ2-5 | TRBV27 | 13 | TGTGCCAGCAGTTTTCATAGCGTAGAGACCCAGTACTTC | CASSFHSVETQYF
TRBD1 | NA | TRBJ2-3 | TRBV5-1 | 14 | TGCGCCAGCAGCTTTGGACAGGGTTTGGATACGCAGTATTTT | CASSFGQGLDTQYF
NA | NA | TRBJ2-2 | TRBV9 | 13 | TGTGCCAGCAGCGTTTGGGGGACCGGGGAGCTGTTTTTT | CASSVWGTGELFF